The 6 T cell receptor beta chains presented below share a single source sample, sequenced in a study of blood T cells in healthy people across ages. A second PCR of 7 to 11 cycles used a sample-barcoded 5' primer and a J-beta primer mix. TCRdb fed the 5' RACE reads into MiXCR, producing one record per CDR3 protein. The sample shows about 640,000 distinct CDR3 sequences, roughly 50% of them seen only once. Sequencing used blood. These receptors were obtained from a man aged 60 to 69 in good health.

This clonotype came up a few times. This chain joins TRBV12-3 or TRBV12-4 and TRBJ2-1, with D unclear. CDR3 length equals 14 residues. Trimming left V 5 bases short and J 8 bases short, with 16 bases between. CDR3 amino acids: CASSNSREDDEQFF. The DNA for the CDR3 is TGTGCCAGCAGTAACTCCCGCGAAGACGATGAGCAGTTCTTC.

The rearrangement uses TRBV29-1 and TRBJ1-1, with D tentatively TRBD1 (6 bases). The CDR3 length is 11 residues. Germline CDR1 SQVTM, CDR2 ANQGSEA. V lost 8 bases to trimming and J lost 6 bases, with 13 bases between them. The CDR3 DNA reads TGCAGCAGCGTTCAGGGGCCTGAAGCTTTCTTT. Its protein is CSSVQGPEAFF.

The chain joins TRBV5-1 to TRBJ2-4; 10 positions agree with TRBD2. The J call may be wrong; the DNA end is better matched by TRBJ2-5. The germline V gene has CDR1 SGHRS and CDR2 YFSETQ. The length of the CDR3 is 15 residues. The CDR3 reads CGTKKASGGQETQYF. The DNA of the CDR3 is TGCGGAACTAAAAAGGCTAGCGGGGGCCAAGAGACCCAGTACTTC.

The chain couples TRBV10-3 to TRBJ2-5, with D possibly TRBD2 on 6 matching bases. CDR1 and CDR2 from the germline V gene are ENHRY and SYGVKD. Trimming pared 0 bases from V and 7 bases from J, leaving 9 bases between. This CDR3 region has 13 residues. CDR3 DNA sequence: TGTGCCATCAGTGAGTCTACCGGGAGGACCCAGTACTTC. Translating it yields CAISESTGRTQYF.

The chain is built from TRBV20-1 and TRBJ2-3, with D maybe TRBD2 (6 bases). Germline-derived CDR1 and CDR2 are DFQATT and SNEGSKA (reference sequence). With 3 bases removed from V and 0 bases from J, the gap between germline ends came to 19 bases. There are 17 residues in the CDR3. Here the CDR3 reads CSARGGGSPSSTDTQYF. Written as DNA, the CDR3 is TGCAGTGCTAGGGGTGGGGGGAGCCCCTCTAGCACAGATACGCAGTATTTT.

This clonotype has more than one count but fewer than ten. The V and J genes are TRBV2 and TRBJ2-7; tentative D call: TRBD2 (6 bases). The CDR3 totals 14 residues. Trimming took off 7 bases at V and 0 bases at J, with 13 bases between the two ends. In germline, CDR1 is SNHLY, CDR2 FYNNEI. Written as DNA, the CDR3 is TGTGCCAGCACCGAAACGACTAGCTCCTACGAGCAGTACTTC. It codes for CASTETTSSYEQYF.